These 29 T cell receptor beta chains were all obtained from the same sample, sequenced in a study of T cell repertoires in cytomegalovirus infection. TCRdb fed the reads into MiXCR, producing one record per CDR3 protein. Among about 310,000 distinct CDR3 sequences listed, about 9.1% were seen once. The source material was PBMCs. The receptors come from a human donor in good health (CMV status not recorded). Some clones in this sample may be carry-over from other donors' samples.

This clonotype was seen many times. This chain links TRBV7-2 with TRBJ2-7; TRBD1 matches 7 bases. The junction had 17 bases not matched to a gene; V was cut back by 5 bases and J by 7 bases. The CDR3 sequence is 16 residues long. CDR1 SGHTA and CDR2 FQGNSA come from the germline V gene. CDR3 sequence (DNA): TGTGCCAGCAGCGGATATGTAGACAGGGCCCGGCAAGAGCAGTACTTC. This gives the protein CASSGYVDRARQEQYF.

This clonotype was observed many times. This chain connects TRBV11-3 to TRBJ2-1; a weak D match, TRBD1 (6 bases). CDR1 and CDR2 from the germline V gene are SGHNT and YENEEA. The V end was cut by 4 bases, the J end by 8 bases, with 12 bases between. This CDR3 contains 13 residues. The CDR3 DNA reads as TGTGCCAGCAGCTCTGCCGCAGGGGATGAGCAGTTCTTC. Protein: CASSSAAGDEQFF.

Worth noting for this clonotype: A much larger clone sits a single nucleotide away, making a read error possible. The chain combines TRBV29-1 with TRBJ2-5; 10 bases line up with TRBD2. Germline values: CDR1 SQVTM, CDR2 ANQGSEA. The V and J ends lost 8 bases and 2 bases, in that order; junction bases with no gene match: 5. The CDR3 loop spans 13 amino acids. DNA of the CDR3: TGCAGCACTAGAGCGGGGGGGCAAGAGACCCAGTACTTC. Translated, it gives CSTRAGGQETQYF. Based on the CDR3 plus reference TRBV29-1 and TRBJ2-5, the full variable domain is SAVISQKPSRDICQRGTSLTIQCQVDSQVTMMFWYRQQPGQSLTLIATANQGSEATYESGFVIDKFPISRPNLTFSTLTVSNMSPEDSSIYLCSTRAGGQETQYFGPGTRLLVL.

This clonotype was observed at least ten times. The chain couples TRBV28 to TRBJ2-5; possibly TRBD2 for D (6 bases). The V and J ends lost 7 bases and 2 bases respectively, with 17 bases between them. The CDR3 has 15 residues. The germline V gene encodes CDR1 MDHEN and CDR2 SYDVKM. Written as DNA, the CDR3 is TGTGCCAGCACCCCCGCGGGGCGCTCACAAGAGACCCAGTACTTC. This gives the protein CASTPAGRSQETQYF.

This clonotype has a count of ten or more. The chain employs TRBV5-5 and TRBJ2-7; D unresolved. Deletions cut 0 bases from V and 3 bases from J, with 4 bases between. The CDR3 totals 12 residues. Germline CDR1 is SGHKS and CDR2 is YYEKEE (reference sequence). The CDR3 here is CASSLGNYEQYF. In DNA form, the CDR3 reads TGTGCCAGCAGCTTGGGAAACTACGAGCAGTACTTC.

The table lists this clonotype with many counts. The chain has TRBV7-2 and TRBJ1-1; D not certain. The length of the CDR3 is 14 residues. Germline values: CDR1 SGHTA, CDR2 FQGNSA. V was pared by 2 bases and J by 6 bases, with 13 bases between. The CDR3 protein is CASSLQASHAEAFF. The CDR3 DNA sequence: TGTGCCAGCAGCTTACAGGCTTCCCACGCTGAAGCTTTCTTT.

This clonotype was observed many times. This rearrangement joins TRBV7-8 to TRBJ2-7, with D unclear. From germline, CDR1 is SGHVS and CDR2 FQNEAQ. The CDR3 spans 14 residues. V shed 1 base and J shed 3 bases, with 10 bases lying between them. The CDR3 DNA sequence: TGTGCCAGCAGCTTAGTGCTAGGCGGCTACGAGCAGTACTTC. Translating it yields CASSLVLGGYEQYF. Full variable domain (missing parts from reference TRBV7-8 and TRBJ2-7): GAGVSQSPRYKVAKRGQDVALRCDPISGHVSLFWYQQALGQGPEFLTYFQNEAQLDKSGLPSDRFFAERPEGSVSTLKIQRTQQEDSAVYLCASSLVLGGYEQYFGPGTRLTVT.

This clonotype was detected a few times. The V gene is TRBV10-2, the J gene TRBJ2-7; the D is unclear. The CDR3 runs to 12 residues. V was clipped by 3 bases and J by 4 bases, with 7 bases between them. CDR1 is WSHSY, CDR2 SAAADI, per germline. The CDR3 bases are TGCGCCAGCAGTGAAACGCTTTACGAGCAGTACTTC. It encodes CASSETLYEQYF.

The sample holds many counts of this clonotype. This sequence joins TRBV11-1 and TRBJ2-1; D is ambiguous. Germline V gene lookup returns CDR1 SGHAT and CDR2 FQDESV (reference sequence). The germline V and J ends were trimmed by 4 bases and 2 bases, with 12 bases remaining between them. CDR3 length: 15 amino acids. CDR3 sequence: CASSSDRKPYNEQFF. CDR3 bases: TGTGCCAGCAGCTCGGACCGGAAACCCTACAATGAGCAGTTCTTC.

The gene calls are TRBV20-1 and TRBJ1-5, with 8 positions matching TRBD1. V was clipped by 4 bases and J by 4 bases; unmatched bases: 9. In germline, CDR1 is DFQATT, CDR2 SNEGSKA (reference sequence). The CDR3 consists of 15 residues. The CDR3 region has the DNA TGCAGTGCTAACGGGGACAGGCCGGGAAATCAGCCCCAGCATTTT. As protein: CSANGDRPGNQPQHF.

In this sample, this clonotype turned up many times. CDR3 sequence reads: CASSLNVWNTEAFF. CDR3 bases: TGTGCCAGCAGTCTTAATGTATGGAACACTGAAGCTTTCTTT. The chain is built from TRBV28 and TRBJ1-1; D gene uncertain. The length of the CDR3 is 14 residues. Trimming removed 5 bases from V and 1 base from J, with 11 bases in between. Germline CDR1 and CDR2: MDHEN and SYDVKM.

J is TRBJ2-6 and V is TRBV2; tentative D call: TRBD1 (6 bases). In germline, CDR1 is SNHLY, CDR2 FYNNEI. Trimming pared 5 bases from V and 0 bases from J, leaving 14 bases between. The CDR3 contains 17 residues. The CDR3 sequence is CASSPQGPPSGANVLTF. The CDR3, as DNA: TGTGCCAGCAGTCCACAGGGTCCCCCCTCTGGGGCCAACGTCCTGACTTTC.

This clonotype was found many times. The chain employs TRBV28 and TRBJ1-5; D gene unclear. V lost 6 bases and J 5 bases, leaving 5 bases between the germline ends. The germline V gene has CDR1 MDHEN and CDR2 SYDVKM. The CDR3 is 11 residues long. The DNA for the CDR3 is TGTGCCAGCAGAAATCATCAGCCCCAGCATTTT. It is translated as CASRNHQPQHF.

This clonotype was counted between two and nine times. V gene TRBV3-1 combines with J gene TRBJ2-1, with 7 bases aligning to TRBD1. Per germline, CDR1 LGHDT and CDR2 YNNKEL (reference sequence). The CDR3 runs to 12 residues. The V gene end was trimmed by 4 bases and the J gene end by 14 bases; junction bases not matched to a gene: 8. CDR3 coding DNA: TGTGCCAGCAGCCTATACGGCACAGGGGAGTTCTTC. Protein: CASSLYGTGEFF.

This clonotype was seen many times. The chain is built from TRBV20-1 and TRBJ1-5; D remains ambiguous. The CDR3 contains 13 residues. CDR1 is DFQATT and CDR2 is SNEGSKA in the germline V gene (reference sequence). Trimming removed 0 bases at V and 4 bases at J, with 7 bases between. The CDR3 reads CSARDNWNQPQHF. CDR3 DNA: TGCAGTGCTAGAGATAATTGGAATCAGCCCCAGCATTTT.

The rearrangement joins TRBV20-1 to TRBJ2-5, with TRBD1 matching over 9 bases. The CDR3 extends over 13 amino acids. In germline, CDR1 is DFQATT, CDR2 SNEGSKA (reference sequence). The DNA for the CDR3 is TGCAGGCCTCCGGGACAGGGTTTAGAGACCCAGTACTTC. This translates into CRPPGQGLETQYF.

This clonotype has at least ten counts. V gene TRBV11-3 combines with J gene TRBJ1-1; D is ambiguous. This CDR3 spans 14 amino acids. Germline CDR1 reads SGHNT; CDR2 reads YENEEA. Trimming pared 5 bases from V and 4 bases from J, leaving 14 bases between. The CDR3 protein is CASSPWVGATEAFF. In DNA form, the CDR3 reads TGTGCCAGCAGCCCCTGGGTCGGAGCCACTGAAGCTTTCTTT.

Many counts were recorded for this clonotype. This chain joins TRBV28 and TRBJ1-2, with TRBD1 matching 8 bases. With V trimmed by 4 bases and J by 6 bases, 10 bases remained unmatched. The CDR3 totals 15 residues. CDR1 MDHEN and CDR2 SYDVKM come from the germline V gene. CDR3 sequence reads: CASSSGTGVLDGYTF. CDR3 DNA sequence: TGTGCCAGCAGTTCCGGGACAGGTGTTTTGGATGGCTACACCTTC.

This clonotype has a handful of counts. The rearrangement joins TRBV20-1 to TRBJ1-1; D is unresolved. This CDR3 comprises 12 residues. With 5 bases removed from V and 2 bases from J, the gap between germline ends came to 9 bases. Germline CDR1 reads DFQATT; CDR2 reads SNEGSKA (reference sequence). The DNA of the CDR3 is TGCAGTGCTTTCGGATCTAACACTGAAGCTTTCTTT. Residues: CSAFGSNTEAFF.

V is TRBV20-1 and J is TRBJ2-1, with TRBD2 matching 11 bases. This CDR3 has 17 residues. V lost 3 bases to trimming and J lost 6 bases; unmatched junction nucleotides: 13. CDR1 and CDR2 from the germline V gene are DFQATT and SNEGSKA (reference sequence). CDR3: CSASGPAALAGANEQFF. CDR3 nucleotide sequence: TGCAGTGCTAGTGGGCCGGCGGCACTAGCGGGGGCCAATGAGCAGTTCTTC.

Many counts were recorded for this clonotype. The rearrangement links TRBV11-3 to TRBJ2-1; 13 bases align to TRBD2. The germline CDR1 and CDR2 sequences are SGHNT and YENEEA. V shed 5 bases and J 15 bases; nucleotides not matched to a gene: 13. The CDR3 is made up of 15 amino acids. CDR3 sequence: CASSLTSGGANSLFF. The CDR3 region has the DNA TGTGCCAGCAGCCTAACTAGCGGGGGGGCCAATTCCCTGTTCTTC.

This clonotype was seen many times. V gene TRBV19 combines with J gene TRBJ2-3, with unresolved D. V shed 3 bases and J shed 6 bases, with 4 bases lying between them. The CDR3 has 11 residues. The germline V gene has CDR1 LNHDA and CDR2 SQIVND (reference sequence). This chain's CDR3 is CASSMWDTQYF. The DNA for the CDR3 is TGTGCCAGTAGTATGTGGGATACGCAGTATTTT.

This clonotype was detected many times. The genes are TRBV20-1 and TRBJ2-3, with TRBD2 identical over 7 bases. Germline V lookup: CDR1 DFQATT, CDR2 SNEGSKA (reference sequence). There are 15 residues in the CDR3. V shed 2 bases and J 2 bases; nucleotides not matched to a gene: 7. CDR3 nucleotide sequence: TGCAGTGCTAGACCGGGACTACTAGACACAGATACGCAGTATTTT. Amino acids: CSARPGLLDTDTQYF.

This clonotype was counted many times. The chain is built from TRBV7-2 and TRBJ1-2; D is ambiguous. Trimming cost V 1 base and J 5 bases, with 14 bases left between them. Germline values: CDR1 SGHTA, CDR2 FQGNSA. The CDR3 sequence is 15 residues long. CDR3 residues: CASSLDSGVRYGYTF. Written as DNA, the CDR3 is TGTGCCAGCAGCTTAGATTCCGGGGTTAGGTATGGCTACACCTTC. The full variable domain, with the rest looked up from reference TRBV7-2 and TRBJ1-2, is GAGVSQSPSNKVTEKGKDVELRCDPISGHTALYWYRQSLGQGLEFLIYFQGNSAPDKSGLPSDRFSAERTGGSVSTLTIQRTQQEDSAVYLCASSLDSGVRYGYTFGSGTRLTVV.

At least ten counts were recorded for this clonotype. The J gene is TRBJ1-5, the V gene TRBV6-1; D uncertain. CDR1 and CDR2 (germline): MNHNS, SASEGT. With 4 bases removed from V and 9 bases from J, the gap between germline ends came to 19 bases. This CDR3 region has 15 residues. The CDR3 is CASSASLVDPLPQHF. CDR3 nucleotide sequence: TGTGCCAGCAGTGCCTCCCTTGTGGATCCATTGCCCCAGCATTTT.

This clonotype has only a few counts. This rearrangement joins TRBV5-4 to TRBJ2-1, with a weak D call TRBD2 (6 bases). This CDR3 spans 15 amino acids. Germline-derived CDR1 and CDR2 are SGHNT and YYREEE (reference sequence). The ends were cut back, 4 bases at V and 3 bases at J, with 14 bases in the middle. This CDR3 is CASSATVGGYNEQFF. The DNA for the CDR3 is TGTGCCAGCAGCGCGACAGTGGGAGGCTACAATGAGCAGTTCTTC.

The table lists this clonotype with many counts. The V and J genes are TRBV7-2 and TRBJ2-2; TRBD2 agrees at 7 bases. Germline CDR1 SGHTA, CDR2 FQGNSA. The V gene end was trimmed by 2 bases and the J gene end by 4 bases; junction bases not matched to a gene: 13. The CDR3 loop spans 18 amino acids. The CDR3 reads CASSLTLADNAITGELFF. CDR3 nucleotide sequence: TGTGCCAGCAGCTTAACGCTAGCGGACAACGCCATCACCGGGGAGCTGTTTTTT.

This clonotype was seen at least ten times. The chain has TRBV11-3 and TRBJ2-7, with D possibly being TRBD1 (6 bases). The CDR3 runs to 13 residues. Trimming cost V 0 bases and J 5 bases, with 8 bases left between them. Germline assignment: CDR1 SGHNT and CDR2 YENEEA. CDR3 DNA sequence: TGTGCCAGCAGCTTAGAACAGGGCCACGAGCAGTACTTC. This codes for CASSLEQGHEQYF.

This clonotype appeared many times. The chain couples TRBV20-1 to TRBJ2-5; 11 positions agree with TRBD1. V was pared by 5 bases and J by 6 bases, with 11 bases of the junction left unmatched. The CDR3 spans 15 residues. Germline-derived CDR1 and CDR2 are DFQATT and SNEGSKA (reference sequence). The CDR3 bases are TGCAGTGCTTACCCCGGGACAGGGGGAGGACAGACCCAGTACTTC. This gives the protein CSAYPGTGGGQTQYF.